This TCR beta chain was sequenced for a study of cytomegalovirus exposure and HLA in healthy donors (dated by TCRdb to about 2017). Regarding the complete study: According to an earlier analysis of around 600 of the donors, about 179 million T cells yielded 117 million unique TCR beta sequences and approximately 300 Gb of sequence data. An early release covering over 500 HLA-typed donors comprised around 300 gigabases of sequencing data and around 80 million unique TCR sequences. Among the roughly 400 genotyped donors, approximately 77% belonged to the genetic ancestry cluster associated with self-reported Caucasian donors. The study was designed to test whether signatures of past pathogen exposure could be identified by cataloging public T cell receptors. The study profiled the T cell repertoires of 550 to 700 subjects by immunosequencing and related them to cytomegalovirus serostatus. A separate validation cohort of roughly 120 different subjects was used in addition to the 666-subject first cohort. To predict cytomegalovirus infection status, the study brought together high-throughput TCR immunosequencing, statistical association of individual TCRs with disease status, and machine learning. A later analysis re-examined previously published TCR beta repertoires from about 700 donors and added high-resolution HLA genotyping to investigate patterns of TCR occurrence. In the later analysis, no new phenotypic data were used to find candidate immune exposures; instead, reliance was placed on TCR beta sequences and their occurrence across donors. An earlier analysis of 500 to 650 of the donors applied high-throughput TCR beta sequencing to assess whether each TCR beta V gene segment acted as functional or pseudogenic. Donor age, sex, ethnicity and CMV serostatus were compiled alongside the repertoire data. In a later genetic analysis, genome-wide SNP genotypes for 398 of the 666 donors were used, and that subset was treated as a discovery cohort. Every repertoire in the discovery cohort had been generated on one and the same sequencing platform. HLA typing covered class I and class II loci at four-digit resolution. Typing coverage differed by locus: A, B, C, DRB1 and DQB1 were typed in about 620-640 donors, DQA1 in roughly 500, DPA1 in around 600, and DPB1 in 400 to 480. A few DR-DQ haplotypes were treated as single units for association and clustering because of strong linkage in the cohort. Among 300 to 500 genotyped donors of the cohort, an average of approximately 200,000 unique TCR beta nucleotide sequences was sequenced per donor, of which 15% to 20% were non-productive. Points the paper makes about the study in general: An association between a missense DCLRE1C variant and V-gene and J-gene trimming of TCR beta chains was found in a later genetic analysis and replicated in an independent cohort. A later analysis found that most CMV-associated TCR beta chains appeared HLA-restricted, with HLA associations seemingly driven largely by CMV exposure. An earlier analysis of roughly 570 of the donors showed that most TCR beta V segments appeared in productive rearrangements either about 87% or about 30% of the time, which broadly matched IMGT annotations. HLA typing was unavailable for some donors at each locus, so association tests used only the typed subset. In this cohort, only TCR beta chains were sequenced, and detectable features were limited by the absence of alpha or paired-chain data. The authors suggested that the approach could potentially be generalized to other disease states and immunological phenotypes. In vitro tests confirmed that three of the cytomegalovirus-associated TCR beta chains recognize cytomegalovirus antigens. Assigning TCR associations to individual alleles was difficult when HLA alleles, especially DR and DQ, strongly co-occurred. Several of the top co-occurrence clusters appeared to be linked to parvovirus B19, influenza, CMV and Epstein-Barr virus, according to a later analysis. The classifier was reported to diagnose cytomegalovirus status with high specificity and sensitivity in both the original cohort and the validation cohort. Most TCR sequences were observed very rarely across donors, whereas some public TCRs were present in many individuals. The earlier analysis of some 540 of the donors excluded around 17 rarely observed V segments, including chromosome 9 orphons, because counts were too low. A further reported finding was that TCR beta sequences accurately predicted the HLA-A and HLA-B alleles for most subjects in the first cohort. Linkage disequilibrium might explain the correlated functional status among segregating V segments, but an unknown experimental factor could not be ruled out. Specific HLA alleles were associated with 16,951 TCR beta sequences at a false discovery rate of 0.05 in a later analysis. A later analysis found that HLA-associated TCR beta chains were more clonally expanded and had lower generation probabilities than equally common non-associated chains. The only immune exposure information available for the cohort was CMV serostatus. A total of 150 to 200 TCR beta chains were listed by the study as associated with cytomegalovirus. The 87-base-pair reads could not distinguish some IMGT-functional V segments, including TRBV6-2 and TRBV6-3, so those segments were excluded. A later genetic analysis reported fewer N-insertions in productive TCRs among donors in an Asian-associated ancestry cluster than the roughly 720-donor mean. The sequencing pipeline was judged likely to have produced a cluster of highly shared sequence variants as a technical artifact. The presence/absence analyses assumed that sequencing depth was roughly uniform across donors, and that assumption may not be true. In a later analysis, TCR association rates were found to vary across HLA loci, with the most associated TCRs seen for DRB1 alleles and the fewest for HLA-C alleles.

The library was prepared using the immunoSEQ multiplex PCR assay. The multiplex PCR relied on a mix of 60 forward primers for TCR Vbeta segments and 13 reverse primers for TCR Jbeta segments. Amplification of the CDR3 region of rearranged TCR beta genes was performed with a multiplex PCR assay on genomic DNA. Amplified TCR beta libraries were sequenced as 87-base-pair reads on the Illumina HiSeq System. Per the source publication's procedure: In a later analysis, some 80 million unique TCR beta chains were counted across the roughly 670 repertoires, and roughly 11 million of these chains were shared by at least two donors. Raw reads were error-corrected and collapsed into unique sequences with a nearest-neighbor algorithm that merged closely related sequences to remove PCR and sequencing errors. CDR3 sequences were aligned to IMGT reference sequences to assign V, D and J gene segments. For a sequence to be retained, at least a six-nucleotide match to both a V gene segment and a J gene segment was required. Rearrangements were classified as productive when the CDR3 lacked stop codons and remained in frame with V and J, and all other rearrangements were classified as non-productive. Following IMGT convention, CDR3 was defined as the stretch from the second conserved V-encoded cysteine to the conserved J-encoded phenylalanine. Sequences without an unambiguous match to a single V gene segment were excluded from the earlier analysis of 450 to 650 of the donors. An earlier analysis of 550 to 650 of the donors classified V segments as functional when productive rearrangements were above 56.7% and as segregating when the standard deviation between donors was above 5%. To diagnose cytomegalovirus status from the catalog of TCR beta chain sequences, a statistical classification framework was built. V and J gene assignment, in a later analysis, came from comparing TCR nucleotide sequences with IMGT/GENE-DB human TR gene sequences. In a later analysis, CDR3 sequences and most-parsimonious VDJ recombination scenarios were assigned using the TCRdist pipeline. In a later analysis, each TCR beta chain was defined by its CDR3 amino acid sequence together with its V-gene family, and reads lacking a unique V-gene family were excluded. In a later analysis, approximately 640 highly shared, low-generation-probability nucleotide sequences were removed to address suspected cross-contamination and a sequencing artifact. In a later analysis, a clonal expansion index was calculated for each public chain from normalized within-repertoire ranks of inferred template counts. Generation probabilities in a later analysis came from a VDJ recombination model fitted to out-of-frame rearrangements, and those results were checked against IGoR. Hypergeometric tests were used in a later analysis to score TCR-TCR, TCR-HLA and TCR-CMV co-occurrence, with a repertoire-size bias correction applied to the TCR pairs. In a later analysis, false discovery rates were estimated by permuting HLA or CMV assignments 20 times. A later analysis grouped co-occurring TCRs with DBSCAN, adding TCRdist sequence similarity when clustering within HLA-allele-positive subsets. Co-occurrence clustering excluded repertoires with fewer than 30,000 or more than 120,000 public chains, plus five with anomalous nucleotide sharing. Not all clones reach the TCRdb copy of this immuneACCESS table, which keeps in-frame sequences only. Checked studies attribute under half of the gap to unresolved V genes and leave the rest unexplained. The V and J calls and clone size come from that table; D and trimming were worked out from the DNA. The sample table on file contains 100,000 to 150,000 clones. The ten largest clones add up to about 2.2% of the sample.

The cohort consisted of hundreds of healthy bone marrow donors. At the time of sampling, all cohort members were nominally healthy, though unrecorded immune exposures were likely present. The donor tested CMV seronegative and was one of the 352 seronegative cohort members. Each donor provided a peripheral blood sample, and peripheral blood mononuclear cells were used for TCR beta sequencing. Genomic DNA was extracted from the blood cell samples with the Qiagen DNeasy Blood Extraction Kit. Points on this clone: Its antigen specificity is not known.

The CDR3 runs 17 residues from the cysteine to the phenylalanine. Here the CDR3 DNA is all that survives: 51 bases in frame from base 1. Sequences MNHEY (CDR1) and SMNVEV (CDR2) are obtained from the germline V gene (reference sequence). V is pared back by 3 bases and J by 0 bases, with 18 bases lying between the germline termini. The sequence derives from a man aged 35-49 years in good health and CMV-seronegative. The chain is encoded by TRBV27 joined to TRBJ2-7; the D segment cannot be called with confidence. Input material: PBMCs. The DNA is as follows: TGTGCCAGCAGTTTGAGGCTAGTCCCATCGAGCTCCTACGAGCAGTACTTC. Its translation is CASSLRLVPSSSYEQYF.